This T cell receptor (beta chain) is drawn from a study of blood T cell repertoires in COVID-19. Study in general: Specimens from acute and convalescent COVID-19 originated in the United States, Italy and Spain. In each case, the material was cDNA or gDNA derived from T cells, B-cell-depleted T cells, or PBMCs.

As handled by the study authors: Amplification with reference gene primers provided the estimates of nucleated cell counts. The data were produced by immunoSEQ multiplex PCR, yet TCRdb's version contains in-frame clones alone and is incomplete. V and J calls plus clone size are reproduced from that table; the DNA served to infer D and trimming. The sample carries about 220,000 clones, 80% to 85% recorded once. The length of the CDR3 is 13 residues. Germline V gives CDR1 SGHRS, CDR2 YFSETQ. The ends were cut back, 1 base at V and 7 bases at J, with 9 bases in the middle. The rearrangement uses TRBV5-1 and TRBJ2-1; the D is unclear. This sequence originates from a woman aged 60-75 years with acute or convalescent COVID-19. The sequenced sample consisted of peripheral blood. The CDR3 DNA reads TGCGCCAGCAGCTTGTTGCAGAAAAATGAGCAGTTCTTC. Protein: CASSLLQKNEQFF.